This is a list of T cell receptor beta chains from one sample in a study of radiotherapy plus CTLA-4 blockade in lung cancer. TCRdb's table, derived via immunoSEQ multiplex PCR, lists solely in-frame clones and lacks some. The data hold 65,000 to 90,000 clones, with around 87% observed a single time. The sample consisted of peripheral blood, taken from a patient treated with radiotherapy plus ipilimumab. These receptors originate from a human donor with non-small cell lung cancer that progressed on radiotherapy plus ipilimumab. Both conserved end residues are part of each CDR3. D genes are given only for firm matches. Only some rows state a clone size, as once, few, many or a class for expanded clones.

V,D,J,size,length,CDR3,DNA
TRBV6-1,TRBD1,TRBJ1-6,NA,16,CASSGWGTGVKSPLHF,TGTGCCAGCAGTGGGTGGGGGACAGGGGTAAAGTCACCCCTCCACTTT
TRBV7-9,TRBD2,TRBJ2-1,NA,15,CASSSGTSGYNEQFF,TGTGCCAGCAGCTCCGGGACTAGCGGCTACAATGAGCAGTTCTTC
TRBV28,TRBD1,TRBJ2-2,NA,15,CASRTGIRYTGELFF,TGTGCCAGCAGGACAGGGATTAGGTACACCGGGGAGCTGTTTTTT
TRBV2,TRBD2,TRBJ2-3,NA,14,CAGRTSGLTDTQYF,TGTGCCGGGAGGACTAGCGGTCTCACAGATACGCAGTATTTT
TRBV5-1,NA,TRBJ2-1,NA,15,CASSLENRAYNEQFF,TGCGCCAGCAGCTTGGAAAATAGGGCCTACAATGAGCAGTTCTTC
TRBV10-2,NA,TRBJ2-1,NA,11,CASGGGNEQFF,TGCGCCAGCGGGGGCGGAAATGAGCAGTTCTTC
TRBV30,NA,TRBJ1-5,NA,13,CAWSVGGDQPQHF,TGTGCCTGGAGTGTAGGGGGGGATCAGCCCCAGCATTTT
TRBV27,NA,TRBJ2-7,once,12,CASSYGPYEQYF,TGTGCCAGCAGTTACGGGCCGTACGAGCAGTACTTC
TRBV7-9,NA,TRBJ2-1,NA,16,CASSQTLGGRNNEQFF,TGTGCCAGCAGCCAGACCCTGGGGGGAAGAAACAATGAGCAGTTCTTC
TRBV14,TRBD1,TRBJ2-7,NA,13,CASSRTGAYEQYF,TGTGCCAGCAGCCGGACAGGGGCCTACGAGCAGTACTTC
TRBV7-9,TRBD1,TRBJ2-3,NA,15,CASRRGQGETDTQYF,TGTGCCAGCAGGCGGGGACAGGGGGAAACAGATACGCAGTATTTT
TRBV5-1,NA,TRBJ1-4,few,15,CASSLAGRFNEKLFF,TGCGCCAGCAGCTTGGCTGGGAGGTTTAATGAAAAACTGTTTTTT
TRBV30,NA,TRBJ2-7,NA,13,CAWSIGGSYEQYF,TGTGCCTGGAGCATTGGGGGAAGCTACGAGCAGTACTTC
TRBV19,TRBD1,TRBJ2-7,NA,14,CASGPGQVPGEQYF,TGTGCCAGTGGACCGGGACAGGTCCCCGGGGAGCAGTACTTC
TRBV7-6,TRBD1,TRBJ1-1,NA,16,CASSRLTDREATEAFF,TGTGCCAGCAGCCGCCTGACGGACAGGGAGGCCACTGAAGCTTTCTTT
TRBV27,NA,TRBJ1-5,once,14,CASSSGSQLGPQHF,TGTGCCAGCAGTTCCGGCAGCCAACTAGGGCCCCAGCATTTT
TRBV19,NA,TRBJ1-1,NA,13,CASSISGNTEAFF,TGTGCCAGTAGTATCTCTGGGAACACTGAAGCTTTCTTT
TRBV5-6,TRBD1,TRBJ2-4,NA,13,CASSLGQGDIQYF,TGTGCCAGCAGCCTAGGACAGGGGGACATTCAGTACTTC